The 26 T cell receptor beta chains reported below all come from one sample, sequenced in a study of cytomegalovirus exposure and HLA in healthy donors. Primers included in the PCR were 60 Vbeta and 13 Jbeta primers. Data came from immunoSEQ multiplex PCR; TCRdb stores just in-frame clones and leaves some out. The repertoire has about 150,000 clones, 76% of them found once; the top ten carry around 3%. The specimen was PBMCs. The source of these receptors is a man in his forties in good health and CMV-seronegative.

This chain links TRBV6-5 with TRBJ2-7; TRBD1 matches at 8 bases. The V gene's germline CDR1 is MNHEY and CDR2 SVGAGI. This CDR3 region has 14 residues. V dropped 4 bases and J dropped 6; count of bases not matched to a gene: 8. The CDR3 DNA sequence: TGTGCCAGCAGTTTTGGGGACAGGTGGGGCGAGCAGTACTTC. Translated: CASSFGDRWGEQYF.

V usage is TRBV6-5 and J usage is TRBJ1-2; the D gene is possibly TRBD1 (5 bases). V lost 0 bases to trimming and J lost 4 bases, with 12 bases between them. Germline values: CDR1 MNHEY, CDR2 SVGAGI. The CDR3 runs 15 residues. The CDR3 DNA reads as TGTGCCAGCAGTTACTCTGGGAGGGGTGGCTATGGCTACACCTTC. Its protein product is CASSYSGRGGYGYTF.

The chain links TRBV27 to TRBJ2-7; 14 bases fit TRBD2. The junction had 9 bases not matched to a gene; V was cut back by 2 bases and J by 0 bases. CDR3 length equals 19 residues. Germline lookup yields CDR1 MNHEY and CDR2 SMNVEV (reference sequence). In nucleotides, the CDR3 is TGTGCCAGCAGTTTAGGAGTCGGACTAGCGGGGGGTAGCTCCTACGAGCAGTACTTC. This gives the protein CASSLGVGLAGGSSYEQYF.

The chain uses TRBV29-1 and TRBJ2-3; no firm D call. CDR1 is SQVTM and CDR2 is ANQGSEA in the germline V gene. The V end was cut by 7 bases, the J end by 2 bases, with 4 bases between. The CDR3 loop spans 10 amino acids. The chain's CDR3 is CSAVTDTQYF. The CDR3 DNA sequence: TGCAGCGCAGTCACAGATACGCAGTATTTT.

This chain joins TRBV6-1 and TRBJ1-5; TRBD1 matches at 11 bases. Germline V gene lookup returns CDR1 MNHNS and CDR2 SASEGT. Unmatched junction bases numbered 11, after V lost 8 bases and J lost 8 bases. This CDR3 spans 15 amino acids. CDR3 in amino acids: CASGPRTGGMEPQHF. CDR3 nucleotides: TGTGCCAGCGGCCCCCGGACAGGGGGCATGGAGCCCCAGCATTTT.

This clone occurred once. The rearrangement uses TRBV30 and TRBJ2-1; TRBD1 might be the D (5 bases). Germline CDR1 GTSNPN, CDR2 SVGIG (reference sequence). This CDR3 comprises 15 residues. Trimming left V 3 bases short and J 9 bases short, with 21 bases between. CDR3 residues: CAWSEPWGSHSEQFF. CDR3 DNA sequence: TGTGCCTGGAGCGAACCGTGGGGCTCCCACAGTGAGCAGTTCTTC.

V is TRBV28 and J is TRBJ1-1; 8 positions match TRBD1. After removal of 5 bases from V and 0 bases from J, the junction contained 11 bases not matched to a gene. CDR1 is MDHEN and CDR2 is SYDVKM in the germline V gene. This CDR3 is 17 amino acids long. CDR3: CASSIGTGLPMNTEAFF. The DNA of the CDR3 is TGTGCCAGCAGTATCGGGACAGGCCTACCCATGAACACTGAAGCTTTCTTT.

This chain connects TRBV14 to TRBJ2-1; TRBD1 is a possible D gene (7 bases). V dropped 1 base and J dropped 0 bases, with 16 bases sitting between them. This CDR3 has 18 residues. The germline V gene encodes CDR1 SGHDN and CDR2 FVKESK. The CDR3 reads CASSQGQGGPSSYNEQFF. CDR3 sequence (DNA): TGTGCCAGCAGCCAAGGTCAGGGGGGCCCGAGCTCCTACAATGAGCAGTTCTTC. Using reference TRBV14 and TRBJ2-1 for the parts outside the CDR3, the full variable domain is EAGVTQFPSHSVIEKGQTVTLRCDPISGHDNLYWYRRVMGKEIKFLLHFVKESKQDESGMPNNRFLAERTGGTYSTLKVQPAELEDSGVYFCASSQGQGGPSSYNEQFFGPGTRLTVL.

The J gene is TRBJ1-5, the V gene TRBV5-6; TRBD1 might be the D (5 bases). Per the germline V gene, CDR1 is SGHDT and CDR2 is YYEEEE. V was clipped by 3 bases and J by 0 bases, with 10 bases between them. The CDR3 covers 15 residues. CDR3 amino acids: CASSSRGISNQPQHF. In nucleotides, the CDR3 is TGTGCCAGCAGCTCCCGGGGGATTAGCAATCAGCCCCAGCATTTT.

This clone was detected once. The chain employs TRBV4-1 and TRBJ1-4; 9 bases fit TRBD1. After removal of 1 base from V and 6 bases from J, the junction contained 3 bases not matched to a gene. Germline CDR1 reads MGHRA; CDR2 reads YSYEKL. This CDR3 has 15 amino acids. The CDR3 loop reads CASSQVGTGYEKLFF. The CDR3, as DNA: TGCGCCAGCAGCCAAGTCGGGACAGGGTATGAAAAACTGTTTTTT.

The J gene is TRBJ2-1, the V gene TRBV2; 11 positions match TRBD2. The CDR3 contains 15 residues. CDR1 is SNHLY and CDR2 is FYNNEI in the germline V gene. Losses at the gene ends were 6 bases for V and 7 bases for J; bases not matched to a gene: 8. CDR3 DNA sequence: TGTGCCAGCAGGGAGACTAGCGGGATTTTAAATGAGCAGTTCTTC. This translates into CASRETSGILNEQFF.

The rearrangement links TRBV9 to TRBJ1-1, with D maybe TRBD1 (6 bases). CDR1 is SGDLS and CDR2 is YYNGEE in the germline V gene. Deletions cut 4 bases from V and 0 bases from J, with 13 bases between. This CDR3 contains 15 residues. CDR3 residues: CASSPTGQMNTEAFF. The CDR3 DNA reads as TGTGCCAGCAGCCCAACGGGACAAATGAACACTGAAGCTTTCTTT.

This clone was seen a few times. This chain uses TRBV7-3 with TRBJ2-3; maybe TRBD2 (5 bases). The CDR3 runs to 15 residues. The V and J ends lost 5 bases and 0 bases respectively, with 12 bases between them. Germline V CDR1 and CDR2: SGHTA, FQGTGA. The CDR3 here is CASSPRGFSTDTQYF. The DNA of the CDR3 is TGTGCCAGCAGCCCCCGCGGGTTTAGCACAGATACGCAGTATTTT.

The chain has TRBV6-5 and TRBJ1-1; D unclear. Germline assignment: CDR1 MNHEY and CDR2 SVGAGI. The CDR3 runs to 15 residues. Trimming took off 4 bases at V and 0 bases at J, with 12 bases between the two ends. The CDR3 region is CASSSRRQMNTEAFF. CDR3 coding DNA: TGTGCCAGCAGTTCCCGAAGACAAATGAACACTGAAGCTTTCTTT.

The chain has TRBV9 and TRBJ2-1, with unresolved D. V gave up 4 bases and J gave up 9 bases, with 8 bases separating them. The CDR3 covers 11 residues. CDR1 and CDR2 from the germline V gene are SGDLS and YYNGEE. The CDR3 sequence is CASSPGGEQFF. The DNA of the CDR3 is TGTGCCAGCAGCCCCGGCGGTGAGCAGTTCTTC.

The V call is TRBV5-8, the J call TRBJ1-5; 9 nucleotides align to TRBD1. CDR1 is SGHTS and CDR2 is YDEGEE in the germline V gene. After removal of 4 bases from V and 7 bases from J, the junction contained 9 bases not matched to a gene. CDR3 length: 15 amino acids. The CDR3 DNA follows: TGTGCCAGCAGCCCTAGGACAGGGGCGTACCAGCCCCAGCATTTT. This encodes CASSPRTGAYQPQHF.

This chain uses TRBV6-6 with TRBJ1-1, with D unclear. The V gene lost 6 bases and the J gene lost 1 base, with 12 bases spanning the gap. Germline CDR1 and CDR2: MNHNY and SVGAGI (reference sequence). The CDR3 contains 14 residues. CDR3 in amino acids: CASSYEPENTEAFF. CDR3 nucleotides: TGTGCCAGCAGCTATGAACCCGAGAACACTGAAGCTTTCTTT.

This clone occurred once. The CDR3 loop reads CSVGRQGWFSDTQYF. CDR3 DNA sequence: TGCAGCGTTGGGCGACAGGGTTGGTTTTCAGATACGCAGTATTTT. This chain links TRBV29-1 with TRBJ2-3; 7 nucleotides line up with TRBD1. Germline CDR1 and CDR2: SQVTM and ANQGSEA. Trimming removed 4 bases from V and 4 bases from J; junction bases left unmatched: 11. There are 15 residues in the CDR3.

This chain joins TRBV30 and TRBJ2-1; 9 bases match TRBD2. The junction had 6 bases not matched to a gene; V was cut back by 2 bases and J by 4 bases. CDR1 and CDR2 (germline): GTSNPN, SVGIG (reference sequence). The CDR3 sequence is 15 residues long. CDR3 nucleotides: TGTGCCTGGAGTCGAGCGGGGGGTTTTTACAATGAGCAGTTCTTC. It codes for CAWSRAGGFYNEQFF.

This clone came up a few times. This chain connects TRBV6-1 to TRBJ1-4, with 11 bases matching TRBD1. The CDR3 contains 14 residues. The V segment lost 4 bases and the J segment 7 bases; nucleotides outside the gene matches: 2. Germline V lookup: CDR1 MNHNS, CDR2 SASEGT. In DNA form, the CDR3 reads TGTGCCAGCAGTGCTGGGACAGGGGGTGAAAAACTGTTTTTT. Translation: CASSAGTGGEKLFF.

This clone was seen a few times. The rearrangement uses TRBV2 and TRBJ1-2, with TRBD1 matching 8 bases. The CDR3 is 14 residues long. The ends lost 7 bases at V and 5 bases at J; junction bases unmatched: 9. The V gene's germline CDR1 is SNHLY and CDR2 FYNNEI. CDR3: CASTGQGARYGYTF. CDR3 coding DNA: TGTGCCAGCACGGGGCAGGGGGCGCGGTATGGCTACACCTTC. The full variable domain, rest sourced from reference TRBV2 and TRBJ1-2, is EPEVTQTPSHQVTQMGQEVILRCVPISNHLYFYWYRQILGQKVEFLVSFYNNEISEKSEIFDDQFSVERPDGSNFTLKIRSTKLEDSAMYFCASTGQGARYGYTFGSGTRLTVV.

The chain has TRBV19 and TRBJ1-6, with D possibly TRBD1 on 6 matching bases. The CDR3 covers 17 residues. With 3 bases removed from V and 0 bases from J, the gap between germline ends came to 12 bases. Germline V gene lookup returns CDR1 LNHDA and CDR2 SQIVND (reference sequence). This CDR3 is CASSILQGSSYNSPLHF. CDR3 coding DNA: TGTGCCAGTAGTATCCTACAGGGCAGCTCCTATAATTCACCCCTCCACTTT.

J is TRBJ2-3 and V is TRBV5-1; 9 nucleotides match TRBD1. With V trimmed by 4 bases and J by 4 bases, 13 bases remained unmatched. This CDR3 has 17 amino acids. Germline V gene data show CDR1 as SGHRS and CDR2 as YFSETQ. CDR3 sequence reads: CASSLGTGTTVADTQYF. The CDR3 coding sequence is TGCGCCAGCAGCCTTGGGACAGGGACGACAGTTGCAGATACGCAGTATTTT.

This chain joins TRBV7-2 and TRBJ2-2, with D maybe TRBD2 (6 bases). Trimming left V 5 bases short and J 0 bases short, with 10 bases between. The CDR3 consists of 15 residues. Germline CDR1 SGHTA, CDR2 FQGNSA. The CDR3 DNA sequence: TGTGCCAGCAGCCAGGGACTTGCGAACACCGGGGAGCTGTTTTTT. Its protein is CASSQGLANTGELFF.

The table lists this clone with a count of one. The rearrangement uses TRBV19 and TRBJ2-3; no clear D. Germline V gene lookup returns CDR1 LNHDA and CDR2 SQIVND (reference sequence). The CDR3 has 14 amino acids. Trimming stripped 0 bases from V and 2 bases from J, with 6 bases between. CDR3 in DNA: TGTGCCAGTAGTATAGACCTAACCACAGATACGCAGTATTTT. Translated, it gives CASSIDLTTDTQYF.

The V call is TRBV27, the J call TRBJ2-7; 11 nucleotides line up with TRBD2. CDR1 and CDR2 (germline): MNHEY, SMNVEV (reference sequence). Trimming took 4 bases from V and 4 from J; bases not matched to a gene: 3. CDR3 length equals 14 residues. The CDR3: CASSWGLAAYEQYF. The CDR3 DNA is TGTGCCAGCAGTTGGGGACTAGCGGCTTACGAGCAGTACTTC.